This entry lists 27 T cell receptor beta chains sequenced from one sample in a study of radiation and T cells in renal cell carcinoma. Specified time point: blood 2 weeks post-SBRT. Noted treatment: 15 Gy SBRT to primary tumor, nephrectomy 4 weeks later. Produced via immunoSEQ multiplex PCR; TCRdb's table is partial and in-frame only. Among approximately 61,000 clones listed, around 78% were seen once. Sequences were derived from blood, sampled from a patient whose treatment included radiotherapy and nephrectomy. The receptor source for this set is a man in his sixties with renal cell carcinoma.

V and J are TRBV2 and TRBJ2-5, with 9 positions matching TRBD1. The CDR3 spans 14 residues. J was trimmed by 3 bases and V by 6 bases; bases with no gene match: 5. Germline-derived CDR1 and CDR2 are SNHLY and FYNNEI. The CDR3 region is CASSRRTGEETQYF. CDR3 bases: TGTGCCAGCAGCCGCAGGACAGGGGAAGAGACCCAGTACTTC.

The chain joins TRBV7-2 to TRBJ1-2; 7 bases match TRBD1. V lost 2 bases, J lost 3 bases, and 9 bases stayed unmatched. CDR1 and CDR2 from the germline V gene are SGHTA and FQGNSA. This CDR3 is 16 amino acids long. The CDR3 DNA reads TGTGCCAGCAGCTTAAGTCTCAACAGGGGTGACTATGGCTACACCTTC. It specifies CASSLSLNRGDYGYTF.

The chain couples TRBV7-6 to TRBJ2-2, with 7 bases fitting TRBD1. CDR3 size: 14 residues. Germline assignment: CDR1 SGHVS and CDR2 FNYEAQ. Losses at the gene ends were 4 bases for V and 7 bases for J; bases not matched to a gene: 6. The CDR3 here is CASSSDRRSGELFF. The DNA for the CDR3 is TGTGCCAGCAGCTCGGACAGGCGTAGCGGGGAGCTGTTTTTT.

V is TRBV19 and J is TRBJ1-2; weak D call: TRBD1 (6 bases). V lost 6 bases, J lost 0 bases, and 14 bases lay in between. Germline V lookup: CDR1 LNHDA, CDR2 SQIVND (reference sequence). This CDR3 spans 15 amino acids. The CDR3 DNA sequence: TGTGCCAGTAGGAAGACAGGCTCAGCTAACTATGGCTACACCTTC. This sequence encodes CASRKTGSANYGYTF.

This clone was picked up a small number of times. The V gene is TRBV2, the J gene TRBJ1-1; D is unresolved. The CDR3 totals 13 residues. The germline gives CDR1 SNHLY, CDR2 FYNNEI. Trimming removed 4 bases at V and 0 bases at J, with 6 bases between. CDR3 sequence: CASSGGMNTEAFF. Here the CDR3 DNA reads TGTGCCAGCAGTGGGGGAATGAACACTGAAGCTTTCTTT.

The chain uses TRBV30 and TRBJ2-3; D may be TRBD1 or TRBD2 (5 bases each). CDR1 GTSNPN and CDR2 SVGIG come from the germline V gene (reference sequence). V dropped 5 bases and J dropped 2 bases, with 17 bases sitting between them. This CDR3 is built from 15 residues. The CDR3 region has the DNA TGTGCCTGGTCCAGCGACGGGGACCCCACAGATACGCAGTATTTT. Residues: CAWSSDGDPTDTQYF.

This clone was found a few times. The chain couples TRBV4-1 to TRBJ1-5; D is unclear. The CDR3 has 14 residues. Germline V gene data show CDR1 as MGHRA and CDR2 as YSYEKL. V lost 1 base, J lost 2 bases, and 6 bases lay in between. CDR3 coding DNA: TGCGCCAGCAGCCAAGGATGGGGCAATCAGCCCCAGCATTTT. This translates into CASSQGWGNQPQHF.

This clone has more than one count but fewer than ten. The rearrangement links TRBV30 to TRBJ1-6; D ambiguous. The CDR3 consists of 14 residues. V was clipped by 3 bases and J by 7 bases, with 13 bases between them. The V gene's germline CDR1 is GTSNPN and CDR2 SVGIG (reference sequence). The CDR3 bases are TGTGCCTGGAGCCCACCCGGAGAAAATTCACCCCTCCACTTT. Its protein is CAWSPPGENSPLHF.

This chain connects TRBV12-5 to TRBJ1-2; TRBD1 matches 7 bases. Germline values: CDR1 LGHNT, CDR2 FRNRAP. V lost 2 bases to trimming and J lost 0 bases; unmatched junction nucleotides: 6. The CDR3 loop spans 16 amino acids. Here the CDR3 DNA reads TGTGCTAGTGGTTTGTCGACAGGGACCACTAACTATGGCTACACCTTC. Translating it yields CASGLSTGTTNYGYTF.

This clone was detected only once. The V call is TRBV27, the J call TRBJ1-1; the D is unclear. The CDR3 is 14 amino acids. V lost 3 bases, J lost 6 bases, and 14 bases lay in between. From germline, CDR1 is MNHEY and CDR2 SMNVEV (reference sequence). The CDR3 sequence: CASSFTVGFPEAFF. The CDR3 DNA reads as TGTGCCAGCAGTTTTACGGTGGGCTTCCCTGAAGCTTTCTTT.

This clone is a singleton in its sample. The V call is TRBV5-1, the J call TRBJ1-1, with 8 bases lining up with TRBD1. Losses at the gene ends were 4 bases for V and 10 bases for J; bases not matched to a gene: 15. The CDR3 is 15 amino acids. Germline loops: CDR1 SGHRS, CDR2 YFSETQ. The CDR3 loop is CASSLRTGILEVAFF. The CDR3 DNA sequence: TGCGCCAGCAGCCTCCGGACAGGGATTTTAGAGGTAGCTTTCTTT.

This clone was counted a single time. This chain joins TRBV5-1 and TRBJ2-1, with TRBD2 matching over 11 bases. CDR1 and CDR2 from the germline V gene are SGHRS and YFSETQ. V shed 5 bases and J 10 bases; nucleotides not matched to a gene: 11. The CDR3 runs 15 residues. CDR3 loop: CASRTGTSGLGEQFF. Here the CDR3 DNA reads TGCGCCAGCAGGACCGGGACTAGCGGCCTCGGGGAGCAGTTCTTC.

V is TRBV9 and J is TRBJ1-1; 7 bases map to TRBD1. The CDR3 covers 14 residues. Trimming at V came to 0 bases and at J to 7 bases, leaving 6 bases not matched to a gene. Germline V CDR1 and CDR2: SGDLS, YYNGEE. The CDR3 nucleotides are TGTGCCAGCAGCGTAGCATTTTGGGACAGTGAAGCTTTCTTT. Protein: CASSVAFWDSEAFF.

This clone came up a few times. The chain joins TRBV10-3 to TRBJ1-2, with TRBD1 identical over 9 bases. The V gene end was trimmed by 0 bases and the J gene end by 4 bases; junction bases not matched to a gene: 9. Germline CDR1 reads ENHRY; CDR2 reads SYGVKD. The CDR3 consists of 17 residues. CDR3 region: CAISESAGTGFGYGYTF. In DNA, the CDR3 is TGTGCCATCAGTGAGTCGGCCGGGACAGGGTTCGGCTATGGCTACACCTTC.

This sequence joins TRBV5-6 and TRBJ1-5, with D tentatively TRBD1 (5 bases). Germline V CDR1 and CDR2: SGHDT, YYEEEE. There are 16 residues in the CDR3. Trimming took off 3 bases at V and 0 bases at J, with 13 bases between the two ends. CDR3 protein: CASSSLLQDSNQPQHF. DNA for the CDR3: TGTGCCAGCAGCTCCCTTTTACAGGATAGCAATCAGCCCCAGCATTTT.

The V gene is TRBV7-9, the J gene TRBJ2-2; TRBD1 agrees at 10 bases. Losses at the gene ends were 0 bases for V and 7 bases for J; bases not matched to a gene: 5. Germline V CDR1 and CDR2: SEHNR, FQNEAQ (reference sequence). The CDR3 has 16 residues. The CDR3 DNA follows: TGTGCCAGCAGCTTAGCCTCCGGGACAGGGGTCGGGGAGCTGTTTTTT. Translation: CASSLASGTGVGELFF.

V is TRBV7-2 and J is TRBJ2-3, with TRBD2 identical over 8 bases. Germline CDR1 SGHTA, CDR2 FQGNSA. The CDR3 covers 15 residues. Trimming at V came to 6 bases and at J to 0 bases, leaving 5 bases not matched to a gene. Here the CDR3 DNA reads TGTGCCAGCAGTCCTACTAGCGGTAGCACAGATACGCAGTATTTT. It specifies CASSPTSGSTDTQYF. Looking up the rest from reference TRBV7-2 and TRBJ2-3 gives the full variable domain: GAGVSQSPSNKVTEKGKDVELRCDPISGHTALYWYRQSLGQGLEFLIYFQGNSAPDKSGLPSDRFSAERTGGSVSTLTIQRTQQEDSAVYLCASSPTSGSTDTQYFGPGTRLTVL.

The chain carries TRBV7-2 and TRBJ1-1; D ambiguous. Per germline, CDR1 SGHTA and CDR2 FQGNSA. V was cut by 3 bases and J by 0 bases, with 11 bases left in between. This CDR3 contains 15 residues. The CDR3 DNA follows: TGTGCCAGCAGCTTCCGCAACCTATTGAACACTGAAGCTTTCTTT. This translates into CASSFRNLLNTEAFF.

The V gene is TRBV11-3, the J gene TRBJ2-3, with 7 bases aligning to TRBD2. The V and J ends lost 1 base and 5 bases, in that order; junction bases with no gene match: 0. From germline, CDR1 is SGHNT and CDR2 YENEEA. The CDR3 runs 13 residues. CDR3 amino acids: CASSLAGGDTQYF. In DNA form, the CDR3 reads TGTGCCAGCAGCTTAGCGGGGGGAGATACGCAGTATTTT.

The chain combines TRBV7-9 with TRBJ2-3, with 10 positions matching TRBD2. This CDR3 spans 18 amino acids. CDR1 is SEHNR, CDR2 FQNEAQ, per germline (reference sequence). V gave up 11 bases and J gave up 1 base; unmatched junction bases: 18. CDR3 DNA: TGTGCCGTAGCAGGGCTAGCGGGAGCAACTCTGGGCACAGATACGCAGTATTTT. This sequence encodes CAVAGLAGATLGTDTQYF. The full variable domain, with the rest looked up from reference TRBV7-9 and TRBJ2-3, is DTGVSQNPRHKITKRGQNVTFRCDPISEHNRLYWYRQTLGQGPEFLTYFQNEAQLEKSRLLSDRFSAERPKGSFSTLEIQRTEQGDSAMYLCAVAGLAGATLGTDTQYFGPGTRLTVL.

This clone was observed once. The chain joins TRBV7-9 to TRBJ1-3; 10 positions match TRBD1. V shed 3 bases and J 0 bases; nucleotides not matched to a gene: 2. Germline loops: CDR1 SEHNR, CDR2 FQNEAQ (reference sequence). This CDR3 has 16 residues. The CDR3 here is CASSLGQGRSGNTIYF. The DNA for the CDR3 is TGTGCCAGCAGCTTGGGACAGGGGCGCTCTGGAAACACCATATATTTT.

The chain recombines TRBV7-3 with TRBJ2-2; 14 positions match TRBD2. J lost 0 bases, V lost 0 bases, and 0 bases had no gene match. The CDR3 covers 18 residues. CDR1 and CDR2 from the germline V gene are SGHTA and FQGTGA. CDR3 DNA sequence: TGTGCCAGCAGCTTAACGGGACTAGCGGGGGCGAACACCGGGGAGCTGTTTTTT. It yields the protein CASSLTGLAGANTGELFF.

V is TRBV6-6 and J is TRBJ2-1, with 9 positions matching TRBD1. The CDR3 contains 15 residues. Trimming removed 5 bases from V and 6 bases from J; junction bases left unmatched: 8. CDR1 and CDR2 from the germline V gene are MNHNY and SVGAGI (reference sequence). The CDR3 nucleotides are TGTGCCAGCAGTGGAGGACAGGGGCTACCCAATGAGCAGTTCTTC. Its protein is CASSGGQGLPNEQFF.

The J gene is TRBJ1-4, the V gene TRBV7-9; D ambiguous. V lost 2 bases, J lost 5 bases, and 3 bases lay in between. This CDR3 has 12 amino acids. The germline CDR1 and CDR2 sequences are SEHNR and FQNEAQ (reference sequence). The CDR3, as DNA: TGTGCCAGCAGCTTAACAAATGAAAAACTGTTTTTT. Its translation is CASSLTNEKLFF.

The chain carries TRBV4-1 and TRBJ1-2; D not resolved. The CDR3 contains 17 residues. Germline CDR1 and CDR2: MGHRA and YSYEKL. V dropped 0 bases and J dropped 1 base, with 15 bases sitting between them. The CDR3: CASSQDHLAEINYGYTF. CDR3 DNA: TGCGCCAGCAGCCAAGATCATTTGGCAGAAATTAACTATGGCTACACCTTC.

Here the CDR3 DNA reads TGTGCCATCAGTGAGCGGGAGAACACTGAAGCTTTCTTT. Its translation is CAISERENTEAFF. V is TRBV10-3 and J is TRBJ1-1; D gene unclear. CDR3 length: 13 residues. Germline CDR1 reads ENHRY; CDR2 reads SYGVKD. V lost 2 bases and J 1 base, leaving 5 bases between the germline ends.

The chain couples TRBV30 to TRBJ1-6, with D perhaps matching TRBD1 (5 bases). Trimming left V 6 bases short and J 9 bases short, with 15 bases between. The CDR3 sequence is 13 residues long. The V gene's germline CDR1 is GTSNPN and CDR2 SVGIG (reference sequence). CDR3: CACKDKRGSPLHF. CDR3 DNA: TGTGCCTGCAAGGACAAACGTGGTTCACCCCTCCACTTT. The entire variable domain, with the rest obtained from reference TRBV30 and TRBJ1-6, is as follows: SQTIHQWPATLVQPVGSPLSLECTVEGTSNPNLYWYRQAAGRGLQLLFYSVGIGQISSEVPQNLSASRPQDRQFILSSKKLLLSDSGFYLCACKDKRGSPLHFGNGTRLTVT.